This TCR beta chain is drawn from a study of cytomegalovirus exposure and HLA in healthy donors. Repertoires were generated with immunoSEQ multiplex PCR, while TCRdb's copy carries only in-frame clones and drops some. The sample lists approximately 270,000 clones; around 90% were seen once. This clone turned up a few times. Antigen specificity is unknown. Trimming pared 3 bases from V and 8 bases from J, leaving 10 bases between. Germline V gene sequence: CDR1 SQVTM, CDR2 ANQGSEA. The CDR3 contains 12 residues. Study-level findings and limits: In vitro, three CMV-associated chains proved specific for CMV antigens.

This sequence originates from a woman between 18 and 29 years old in good health and CMV-seronegative. The specimen was PBMCs. The rearrangement joins TRBV29-1 to TRBJ1-4; unclear D gene. The CDR3 sequence is CSVEEGREKLFF. In DNA, the CDR3 is TGCAGCGTTGAGGAGGGCCGGGAAAAACTGTTTTTT. Looking up the rest from reference TRBV29-1 and TRBJ1-4 gives the full variable domain: SAVISQKPSRDICQRGTSLTIQCQVDSQVTMMFWYRQQPGQSLTLIATANQGSEATYESGFVIDKFPISRPNLTFSTLTVSNMSPEDSSIYLCSVEEGREKLFFGSGTQLSVL.